What follows are 9 T cell receptor beta chains derived from one specimen sequenced in a study of Graves' ophthalmopathy and Graves' hyperthyroidism. The sequenced template was RNA, covering the TCR beta CDR3 region. First-round RT-PCR relied on HTBI primers, and a second-round multiplex PCR came next. TCRdb itself ran the multiplex PCR reads through MiXCR, one entry per CDR3 protein. The sample contains roughly 410,000 distinct CDR3 sequences, 15% of which appear only once. Sequencing input: peripheral blood. The receptors come from a woman under 30 with stable Graves' hyperthyroidism.

This clonotype was observed a handful of times. This chain joins TRBV5-4 and TRBJ1-2; unclear D gene. This CDR3 is 14 amino acids long. With 7 bases removed from V and 4 bases from J, the gap between germline ends came to 17 bases. The germline CDR1 and CDR2 sequences are SGHNT and YYREEE (reference sequence). CDR3 amino acids: CASHSGGVLYGYTF. CDR3 in DNA: TGTGCCAGCCATTCGGGTGGGGTCCTCTATGGCTACACCTTC.

Judged by abundance, this clonotype is medium-sized. This rearrangement joins TRBV12-3 or TRBV12-4 to TRBJ2-7, with D perhaps matching TRBD1 or TRBD2 (6 bases each). V was clipped by 1 base and J by 3 bases, with 13 bases between them. The CDR3 is made up of 15 amino acids. The CDR3 bases are TGTGCCAGCAGTTTAGAGGGCGGAGGGGGCTACGAGCAGTACTTC. Translating it yields CASSLEGGGGYEQYF.

A note on this clonotype: Possible read error: a much larger clone is one base away. The rearrangement uses TRBV2 and TRBJ1-1, with 7 bases identical to TRBD1. CDR3 length equals 14 residues. CDR1 and CDR2 from the germline V gene are SNHLY and FYNNEI. The CDR3 is CASTTRGGAGGALF. The CDR3 coding sequence is TGTGCCAGCACCACGAGGGGGGGCGCAGGGGGAGCTCTCTTT.

CDR3 sequence reads: CASSDRAANYGYTF. The CDR3 DNA reads TGTGCCAGCAGCGACAGGGCTGCTAACTATGGCTACACCTTC. The genes are TRBV12-3 or TRBV12-4 and TRBJ1-2; 7 bases map to TRBD1. CDR3 size: 14 residues. The junction had 4 bases not matched to a gene; V was cut back by 6 bases and J by 0 bases.

This clonotype was counted at least ten times. The rearrangement links TRBV12-5 to TRBJ1-3; possible D gene TRBD1, 6 bases. Trimming cost V 6 bases and J 4 bases, with 22 bases left between them. The germline gives CDR1 LGHNT, CDR2 FRNRAP. The CDR3 consists of 17 residues. The CDR3 coding sequence is TGTGCTAGTGGACCTACGGGGGCCCCGGCGGGAGGAAACACCATATATTTT. Its translation: CASGPTGAPAGGNTIYF.

This clonotype was seen repeatedly, ten times or more. The chain is built from TRBV20-1 and TRBJ2-4, with D unresolved. CDR1 is DFQATT and CDR2 is SNEGSKA in the germline V gene (reference sequence). Trimming took 3 bases from V and 6 from J, leaving 6 bases between them. This CDR3 is 11 amino acids long. The CDR3 coding sequence is TGCAGTGCTAGGGTGGGAAACATTCAGTACTTC. Translating it yields CSARVGNIQYF.

This clonotype was picked up many times. This chain joins TRBV20-1 and TRBJ1-2; 10 bases line up with TRBD1. CDR1 DFQATT and CDR2 SNEGSKA come from the germline V gene (reference sequence). The V gene end was trimmed by 5 bases and the J gene end by 2 bases; junction bases not matched to a gene: 14. This CDR3 comprises 17 residues. This CDR3 is CSALGDLLGQGNYGYTF. CDR3 DNA: TGCAGTGCTCTCGGGGACTTACTGGGACAGGGGAACTATGGCTACACCTTC.

As to this clonotype: A read error may explain this, as a much larger clone is one base away. This rearrangement joins TRBV11-2 to TRBJ2-7, with TRBD1 matching over 7 bases. CDR3 length: 16 amino acids. The germline V gene encodes CDR1 SGHAT and CDR2 FQNNGV. J lost 2 bases, V lost 4 bases, and 11 bases had no gene match. CDR3 sequence: CASSSPGQTSTYEQYF. The CDR3 DNA sequence: TGTGCCAGCAGCTCCCCGGGACAGACCAGTACCTACGAGCAGTACTTC.

This clonotype was seen many times. This chain links TRBV5-1 with TRBJ2-5; 8 nucleotides agree with TRBD1. The germline V gene encodes CDR1 SGHRS and CDR2 YFSETQ. This CDR3 region has 15 residues. V shed 4 bases, J shed 4 bases, and the junction held 9 bases outside the gene matches. The CDR3 protein is CASSLQGDWGETQYF. CDR3 DNA sequence: TGCGCCAGCAGCCTACAGGGGGATTGGGGAGAGACCCAGTACTTC.